Following are 18 T cell receptor beta chains from one sample sequenced in a study of CD4+ T cells in melanoma. The protocol was immunoSEQ multiplex PCR, while the TCRdb copy is restricted to in-frame clones and leaves out a portion. Of about 120,000 clones listed, 92% are singletons. The sequenced sample consisted of peripheral blood. All receptors derive from a human donor with melanoma.

The chain links TRBV5-4 to TRBJ2-7, with 9 bases fitting TRBD1. Germline CDR1 and CDR2: SGHNT and YYREEE (reference sequence). V lost 4 bases to trimming and J lost 9 bases; unmatched junction nucleotides: 8. This CDR3 has 13 amino acids. The CDR3, as DNA: TGTGCCAGCAGCGCGGGACAGGGTATAGGGCAGTACTTC. Its protein is CASSAGQGIGQYF. The variable domain in full, completed from reference TRBV5-4 and TRBJ2-7, reads ETGVTQSPTHLIKTRGQQVTLRCSSQSGHNTVSWYQQALGQGPQFIFQYYREEENGRGNFPPRFSGLQFPNYSSELNVNALELDDSALYLCASSAGQGIGQYFGPGTRLTVT.

The chain joins TRBV29-1 to TRBJ2-5; TRBD1 aligns across 7 bases. V was clipped by 7 bases and J by 4 bases; unmatched bases: 6. Germline V gene sequence: CDR1 SQVTM, CDR2 ANQGSEA. This CDR3 comprises 12 residues. The CDR3 region has the DNA TGCAGCGCAGGGGGTTTTGGAGAGACCCAGTACTTC. Translation gives CSAGGFGETQYF.

The chain joins TRBV4-3 to TRBJ1-1; the match to TRBD1 covers 7 bases. CDR3 size: 14 residues. The germline V gene encodes CDR1 LGHNA and CDR2 YSLEER. V was pared by 1 base and J by 6 bases, with 5 bases of the junction left unmatched. CDR3 sequence (DNA): TGCGCCAGCAGCCAAGGTCAAGGGGGCCCTGAAGCTTTCTTT. As protein: CASSQGQGGPEAFF.

The chain links TRBV4-3 to TRBJ2-3; D call uncertain. Per germline, CDR1 LGHNA and CDR2 YSLEER. The CDR3 consists of 16 residues. V lost 4 bases to trimming and J lost 6 bases, with 20 bases between them. The DNA of the CDR3 is TGCGCCAGCAGCCTTCTCACCGTGGGCGGCGCGGATACGCAGTATTTT. Translating it yields CASSLLTVGGADTQYF.

The chain employs TRBV11-2 and TRBJ2-7; D is unresolved. Germline lookup yields CDR1 SGHAT and CDR2 FQNNGV. The CDR3 extends over 11 amino acids. The V end lost 5 bases, the J end lost 5 bases, and 7 bases lay between the germline ends. Here the CDR3 reads CASSPRDEQYF. In DNA, the CDR3 is TGTGCCAGCAGCCCCCGGGACGAGCAGTACTTC.

This rearrangement joins TRBV18 to TRBJ1-5, with 7 bases matching TRBD1. The CDR3 runs 15 residues. CDR1 is KGHSH and CDR2 is LQKENI in the germline V gene. Losses at the gene ends were 2 bases for V and 4 bases for J; bases not matched to a gene: 5. The CDR3 coding sequence is TGTGCCAGCTCACCAACCCGGGACAGTAATCAGCCCCAGCATTTT. As protein: CASSPTRDSNQPQHF.

The V and J genes are TRBV7-9 and TRBJ2-1, with 9 positions matching TRBD2. The germline gives CDR1 SEHNR, CDR2 FQNEAQ (reference sequence). With 5 bases clipped from V and 0 bases from J, the junction kept 5 bases outside the gene matches. The length of the CDR3 is 16 residues. The CDR3 DNA is TGTGCCAGCAGCATCTCAGCGGGGGGCTCCTACAATGAGCAGTTCTTC. It codes for CASSISAGGSYNEQFF.

The V call is TRBV7-3, the J call TRBJ2-5; D not certain. The CDR3 sequence is 14 residues long. Germline V lookup: CDR1 SGHTA, CDR2 FQGTGA. Trimming removed 5 bases at V and 0 bases at J, with 10 bases between. Here the CDR3 DNA reads TGTGCCAGCAGCACCGGGCAGTACCAAGAGACCCAGTACTTC. Translation: CASSTGQYQETQYF.

CDR3 amino acids: CASSHLDDPGPNSPLHF. The CDR3 region has the DNA TGTGCCAGCAGCCACCTGGACGATCCAGGACCTAATTCACCCCTCCACTTT. J is TRBJ1-6 and V is TRBV4-2; no firm D call. Germline CDR1 reads LGHNA; CDR2 reads YNFKEQ. The V gene lost 3 bases and the J gene lost 6 bases, with 18 bases spanning the gap. The CDR3 loop spans 17 amino acids.

The chain combines TRBV4-1 with TRBJ2-7; 9 bases agree with TRBD1. The CDR3 has 14 residues. V lost 2 bases and J lost 5; bases outside the gene matches: 4. Germline V gene lookup returns CDR1 MGHRA and CDR2 YSYEKL. Here the CDR3 DNA reads TGCGCCAGCAGCCAAACTACAGGGGGCGACGAGCAGTACTTC. It is translated as CASSQTTGGDEQYF.

The genes are TRBV6-1 and TRBJ1-5, with 7 bases identical to TRBD1. From germline, CDR1 is MNHNS and CDR2 SASEGT. This CDR3 is 14 amino acids long. The ends lost 8 bases at V and 4 bases at J; junction bases unmatched: 8. CDR3 in DNA: TGTGCCAGCCGAGGGACAGTTTATAATCAGCCCCAGCATTTT. It yields the protein CASRGTVYNQPQHF.

The chain recombines TRBV19 with TRBJ1-6, with TRBD1 matching 9 bases. Germline V gene lookup returns CDR1 LNHDA and CDR2 SQIVND (reference sequence). There are 16 residues in the CDR3. V trimming: 0 bases; J trimming: 7 bases; junction bases outside the gene matches: 4. This CDR3 is CASSIDQTGGNSPLHF. As DNA, the CDR3 is TGTGCCAGTAGTATAGATCAGACAGGGGGAAATTCACCCCTCCACTTT.

This clone was observed a handful of times. The chain recombines TRBV9 with TRBJ2-3; D is possibly TRBD1 (6 bases). V lost 0 bases and J lost 6, with 11 bases in between. The CDR3 runs to 14 residues. The germline CDR1 and CDR2 sequences are SGDLS and YYNGEE. The CDR3 here is CASSVGGPVDTQYF. The CDR3 DNA is TGTGCCAGCAGCGTAGGGGGGCCCGTCGATACGCAGTATTTT.

The chain carries TRBV5-1 and TRBJ2-3, with a weak D call TRBD1 (7 bases). V was clipped by 4 bases and J by 2 bases, with 17 bases between them. The CDR3 sequence is 16 residues long. Germline V gene lookup returns CDR1 SGHRS and CDR2 YFSETQ. The CDR3 is CASSTGTAGDTDTQYF. The CDR3 DNA is TGCGCCAGCAGCACTGGGACAGCGGGCGACACAGATACGCAGTATTTT.

This chain uses TRBV11-1 with TRBJ2-6; D possibly uses TRBD1 or TRBD2 (6 bases each). The CDR3 totals 17 residues. In germline, CDR1 is SGHAT, CDR2 FQDESV (reference sequence). Trimming took 0 bases from V and 4 from J, leaving 13 bases between them. As DNA, the CDR3 is TGTGCCAGCAGCTTAGCGGTATCGGGGGCCGGGGCCAACGTCCTGACTTTC. As protein: CASSLAVSGAGANVLTF.

The chain recombines TRBV2 with TRBJ1-4, with D perhaps matching TRBD1 (5 bases). V was trimmed by 10 bases and J by 1 base, leaving 10 bases between them. Germline V CDR1 and CDR2: SNHLY, FYNNEI. This CDR3 comprises 13 residues. CDR3 bases: TGTGCCACCTCGAGGGGAACTAATGAAAAACTGTTTTTT. Translated, it gives CATSRGTNEKLFF.

V usage is TRBV7-8 and J usage is TRBJ2-5; D is unresolved. This CDR3 is built from 12 residues. Between the trimmed V and J ends, which lost 3 bases and 5 bases, there was a span of 7 bases. Germline V gene lookup returns CDR1 SGHVS and CDR2 FQNEAQ. As DNA, the CDR3 is TGTGCCAGCAGCTTTCGGGCCGAGACCCAGTACTTC. Residues: CASSFRAETQYF.

The rearrangement links TRBV5-5 to TRBJ1-1; tentative D call: TRBD1 (5 bases). Germline V gene data show CDR1 as SGHKS and CDR2 as YYEKEE (reference sequence). The V end was cut by 2 bases, the J end by 7 bases, with 12 bases between. The CDR3 extends over 13 amino acids. CDR3 nucleotide sequence: TGTGCCAGCAGCTTATACACCAGGGTTGAAGCTTTCTTT. It specifies CASSLYTRVEAFF.